These 21 T cell receptor beta chains originate from one sample sequenced in a study of blood T cell repertoires in COVID-19. Repertoires were generated with immunoSEQ multiplex PCR, while TCRdb's copy carries only in-frame clones and drops some. The top ten hold 5.1% of the sample, which has around 70,000 clones, 88% seen once. Sequencing was done on a sample of peripheral blood. The receptors here all came from a human donor in a cohort sampled during active COVID-19.

The V gene is TRBV3-1 (or the pseudogene TRBV3-2), the J gene TRBJ2-1; 13 positions match TRBD2. Looked up from germline, CDR1 is LGHDT and CDR2 is YNNKEL (reference sequence). The CDR3 runs to 16 residues. The junction had 8 bases not matched to a gene; V was cut back by 3 bases and J by 9 bases. The CDR3 sequence is CASSHGTSGARGEQFF. The DNA of the CDR3 is TGTGCCAGCAGCCACGGGACTAGCGGGGCGAGGGGTGAGCAGTTCTTC.

The rearrangement links TRBV10-3 to TRBJ2-6; TRBD2 agrees at 10 bases. V was pared by 4 bases and J by 1 base, with 7 bases of the junction left unmatched. CDR1 ENHRY and CDR2 SYGVKD come from the germline V gene. The CDR3 is 18 amino acids. The CDR3 spells CAISGFRSGGSGANVLTF. CDR3 in DNA: TGTGCCATCAGTGGGTTCCGTAGCGGGGGGTCTGGGGCCAACGTCCTGACTTTC.

The V call is TRBV4-1, the J call TRBJ2-2, with TRBD2 identical over 14 bases. Germline CDR1 reads MGHRA; CDR2 reads YSYEKL. The junction had 7 bases not matched to a gene; V was cut back by 2 bases and J by 5 bases. The CDR3 totals 18 residues. CDR3 residues: CASSQRRLAGGRTGELFF. Written as DNA, the CDR3 is TGCGCCAGCAGCCAAAGGAGACTAGCGGGAGGGCGGACCGGGGAGCTGTTTTTT.

The genes are TRBV10-3 and TRBJ2-3, with TRBD2 matching over 12 bases. The germline gives CDR1 ENHRY, CDR2 SYGVKD. V shed 2 bases and J 5 bases; nucleotides not matched to a gene: 17. CDR3 length equals 20 residues. The CDR3 DNA sequence: TGTGCCATCAGTGAGGCCGCTAGCGGGAGGGAGACTCTGCGCCGAGATACGCAGTATTTT. It encodes CAISEAASGRETLRRDTQYF.

This chain uses TRBV27 with TRBJ2-1, with D possibly TRBD1 on 6 matching bases. The germline V and J ends were trimmed by 5 bases and 0 bases, with 26 bases remaining between them. The CDR3 loop spans 20 amino acids. Germline loops: CDR1 MNHEY, CDR2 SMNVEV (reference sequence). The CDR3 DNA is TGTGCCAGCAGTCACGAAGTTCTGAACAGGGCCTCCTTCTCCTACAATGAGCAGTTCTTC. Translating it yields CASSHEVLNRASFSYNEQFF.

This clone was counted only a few times. The V and J genes are TRBV2 and TRBJ1-2; 7 bases are shared with TRBD1. Trimming cost V 5 bases and J 5 bases; bases outside gene matches: 5. Per germline, CDR1 SNHLY and CDR2 FYNNEI. The CDR3 is made up of 13 amino acids. The CDR3 DNA follows: TGTGCCAGCAGTCGGGACAGTGCTTATGGCTACACCTTC. This sequence encodes CASSRDSAYGYTF. Supplemented by reference TRBV2 and TRBJ1-2, the full variable domain reads EPEVTQTPSHQVTQMGQEVILRCVPISNHLYFYWYRQILGQKVEFLVSFYNNEISEKSEIFDDQFSVERPDGSNFTLKIRSTKLEDSAMYFCASSRDSAYGYTFGSGTRLTVV.

The chain uses TRBV4-1 and TRBJ1-4, with 8 bases aligning to TRBD1. V trimming: 0 bases; J trimming: 8 bases; junction bases outside the gene matches: 11. The CDR3 runs 17 residues. Germline V lookup: CDR1 MGHRA, CDR2 YSYEKL. CDR3 sequence reads: CASSQERTGRMYEKLFF. In DNA, the CDR3 is TGCGCCAGCAGCCAAGAGAGGACAGGGCGGATGTACGAAAAACTGTTTTTT.

V and J are TRBV25-1 and TRBJ2-3, with a possible D match to TRBD1 (6 bases). V lost 6 bases to trimming and J lost 0 bases, with 13 bases between them. The CDR3 consists of 15 residues. Germline V gene lookup returns CDR1 MGHDK and CDR2 SYGVNS. This CDR3 is CASSLRGSSTDTQYF. DNA of the CDR3: TGTGCCAGCAGCCTAAGGGGGAGTAGCACAGATACGCAGTATTTT. Based on the CDR3 plus reference TRBV25-1 and TRBJ2-3, the full variable domain is EADIYQTPRYLVIGTGKKITLECSQTMGHDKMYWYQQDPGMELHLIHYSYGVNSTEKGDLSSESTVSRIRTEHFPLTLESARPSHTSQYLCASSLRGSSTDTQYFGPGTRLTVL.

The genes are TRBV3-1 (or the pseudogene TRBV3-2) and TRBJ1-6, with D maybe TRBD1 (5 bases). The CDR3 runs to 17 residues. The germline V and J ends were trimmed by 6 bases and 0 bases, with 15 bases remaining between them. The germline V gene encodes CDR1 LGHDT and CDR2 YNNKEL (reference sequence). CDR3 protein: CASSDGGGSSYNSPLHF. The CDR3 nucleotides read TGTGCCAGCAGTGACGGGGGGGGGAGCTCCTATAATTCACCCCTCCACTTT.

The chain recombines TRBV7-8 with TRBJ2-5; TRBD1 might be the D (6 bases). V shed 5 bases and J shed 1 base, with 14 bases lying between them. The CDR3 spans 15 residues. CDR1 is SGHVS and CDR2 is FQNEAQ in the germline V gene. The DNA of the CDR3 is TGTGCCAGCAGCCCCGGACAGCGTAGCCAAGAGACCCAGTACTTC. This codes for CASSPGQRSQETQYF.

The chain joins TRBV5-6 to TRBJ1-2; 11 bases map to TRBD1. Germline CDR1 and CDR2: SGHDT and YYEEEE. V trimming: 3 bases; J trimming: 3 bases; junction bases outside the gene matches: 7. The CDR3 runs 16 residues. The CDR3 DNA reads as TGTGCCAGCAGCTCCGGACAGGGGGCAGACTACTATGGCTACACCTTC. The encoded protein is CASSSGQGADYYGYTF. The whole variable domain, remainder taken from reference TRBV5-6 and TRBJ1-2, is DAGVTQSPTHLIKTRGQQVTLRCSPKSGHDTVSWYQQALGQGPQFIFQYYEEEERQRGNFPDRFSGHQFPNYSSELNVNALLLGDSALYLCASSSGQGADYYGYTFGSGTRLTVV.

This chain uses TRBV6-6 with TRBJ2-1, with a weak D call TRBD1 (5 bases). The V end lost 7 bases, the J end lost 9 bases, and 10 bases lay between the germline ends. CDR1 is MNHNY, CDR2 SVGAGI, per germline (reference sequence). The CDR3 is 11 residues long. DNA of the CDR3: TGTGCCAGCACCTGGGGCGGTGAGCAGTTCTTC. Its translation: CASTWGGEQFF.

The chain recombines TRBV4-2 with TRBJ1-2; TRBD1 might be the D (5 bases). Trimming removed 0 bases at V and 0 bases at J, with 11 bases between. Per germline, CDR1 LGHNA and CDR2 YNFKEQ. The CDR3 loop spans 16 amino acids. The CDR3 DNA is TGTGCCAGCAGCCAAGATACGGGAGGGGCTAACTATGGCTACACCTTC. Translated, it gives CASSQDTGGANYGYTF.

The table lists this clone with a count of one. This chain links TRBV5-1 with TRBJ1-2; 8 nucleotides match TRBD1. Germline values: CDR1 SGHRS, CDR2 YFSETQ. After removal of 0 bases from V and 1 base from J, the junction contained 8 bases not matched to a gene. The CDR3 totals 17 residues. For the CDR3, the DNA is TGCGCCAGCAGCTTGGCGGGACAGGCAGACTATAACTATGGCTACACCTTC. This codes for CASSLAGQADYNYGYTF.

A single count supports this clone. The chain has TRBV5-1 and TRBJ2-7; 8 nucleotides align to TRBD1. Germline V lookup: CDR1 SGHRS, CDR2 YFSETQ. The CDR3 sequence is 15 residues long. Trimming at V came to 0 bases and at J to 7 bases, leaving 9 bases not matched to a gene. CDR3 region: CASSLAWDRLEEQYF. Written as DNA, the CDR3 is TGCGCCAGCAGCTTGGCGTGGGACAGGTTGGAGGAGCAGTACTTC. The full variable domain, completed using reference TRBV5-1 and TRBJ2-7, is KAGVTQTPRYLIKTRGQQVTLSCSPISGHRSVSWYQQTPGQGLQFLFEYFSETQRNKGNFPGRFSGRQFSNSRSEMNVSTLELGDSALYLCASSLAWDRLEEQYFGPGTRLTVT.

The chain recombines TRBV10-1 with TRBJ1-1, with TRBD1 matching over 7 bases. Trimming took 6 bases from V and 1 from J; bases not matched to a gene: 5. This CDR3 contains 14 residues. Germline V lookup: CDR1 WNHNN, CDR2 SYGVQD (reference sequence). DNA for the CDR3: TGCGCCAGCAGGGCCAGGGGGGCGAACACTGAAGCTTTCTTT. This translates into CASRARGANTEAFF.

The genes are TRBV21-1 and TRBJ1-1; the table names TRBD1, a call not compared with the DNA. TRBV21-1 is listed as a pseudogene. This CDR3 spans 13 amino acids. The CDR3 loop reads CASSKRKRGKTFF. The CDR3 region has the DNA TGTGCCAGCAGCAAAAGGAAAAGGGGGAAAACTTTCTTT.

This clone came up once. The CDR3 DNA sequence: TGTGCCAGCAGCCAAGGGGATGCGTCAGGACGGGAGGCTTTCTTT. As protein: CASSQGDASGREAFF. The V call is TRBV3-1 (or the pseudogene TRBV3-2), the J call TRBJ1-1; D ambiguous. The V end lost 1 base, the J end lost 11 bases, and 20 bases lay between the germline ends. Germline CDR1 reads LGHDT; CDR2 reads YNNKEL (reference sequence). This CDR3 is built from 15 residues.

The chain employs TRBV7-9 and TRBJ2-5; possibly TRBD2 for D (6 bases). Trimming cost V 7 bases and J 2 bases, with 14 bases left between them. This CDR3 is 14 amino acids long. The germline V gene has CDR1 SEHNR and CDR2 FQNEAQ (reference sequence). This chain's CDR3 is CASTIAAGQETQYF. DNA for the CDR3: TGTGCCAGCACTATTGCGGCGGGGCAAGAGACCCAGTACTTC.

This chain connects TRBV2 to TRBJ2-4; TRBD1 is a possible D gene (5 bases). The CDR3 is 15 amino acids. Germline V gene lookup returns CDR1 SNHLY and CDR2 FYNNEI. The ends were cut back, 5 bases at V and 3 bases at J, with 14 bases in the middle. In nucleotides, the CDR3 is TGTGCCAGCAGTTTAACAGGATTTGACAAAAACATTCAGTACTTC. Amino acid sequence: CASSLTGFDKNIQYF.

The chain combines TRBV5-1 with TRBJ1-1; possible D gene TRBD1, 6 bases. The CDR3 sequence is 16 residues long. Germline V gene sequence: CDR1 SGHRS, CDR2 YFSETQ. The V end was cut by 6 bases, the J end by 0 bases, with 18 bases between. Written as DNA, the CDR3 is TGCGCCAGCACCCGAGGAACAGGGACTATGAACACTGAAGCTTTCTTT. It specifies CASTRGTGTMNTEAFF. Looking up the rest from reference TRBV5-1 and TRBJ1-1 gives the full variable domain: KAGVTQTPRYLIKTRGQQVTLSCSPISGHRSVSWYQQTPGQGLQFLFEYFSETQRNKGNFPGRFSGRQFSNSRSEMNVSTLELGDSALYLCASTRGTGTMNTEAFFGQGTRLTVV.